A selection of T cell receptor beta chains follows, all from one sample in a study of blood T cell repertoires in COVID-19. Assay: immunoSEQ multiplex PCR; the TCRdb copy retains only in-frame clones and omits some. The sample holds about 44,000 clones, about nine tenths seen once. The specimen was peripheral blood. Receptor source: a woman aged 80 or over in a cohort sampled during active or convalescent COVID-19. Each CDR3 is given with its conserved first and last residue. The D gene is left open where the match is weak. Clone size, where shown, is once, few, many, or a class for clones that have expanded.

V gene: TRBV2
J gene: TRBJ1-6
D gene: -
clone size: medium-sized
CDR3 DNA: TGTGCCAGCGACCGACAGGTTCGGGGTTCACCCCTCCACTTT
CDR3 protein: CASDRQVRGSPLHF

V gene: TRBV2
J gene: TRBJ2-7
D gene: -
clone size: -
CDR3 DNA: TGTGCCAGTAAGCCCCTAGGAGACCGGGGTTCCTACGAGCAGTACTTC
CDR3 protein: CASKPLGDRGSYEQYF

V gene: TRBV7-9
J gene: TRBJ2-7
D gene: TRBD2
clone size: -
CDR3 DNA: TGTGCCAGCAGCTTAAGCGGGAGCGACGCCTACGAGCAGTACTTC
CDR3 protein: CASSLSGSDAYEQYF

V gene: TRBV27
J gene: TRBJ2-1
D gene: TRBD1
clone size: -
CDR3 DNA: TGTGCCAGCAGCCGACAGGGTAATGAGCAGTTCTTC
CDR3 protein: CASSRQGNEQFF

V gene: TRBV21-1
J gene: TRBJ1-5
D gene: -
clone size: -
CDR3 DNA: TGTGCCAGCAGCAATTCGGGACCCAGGGGGCCCCAGCATTTT
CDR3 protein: CASSNSGPRGPQHF

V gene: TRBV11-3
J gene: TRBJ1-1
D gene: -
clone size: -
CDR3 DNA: TGTGCCAGCAGCCAGGACAGCGTGAACACTGAAGCTTTCTTT
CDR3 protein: CASSQDSVNTEAFF

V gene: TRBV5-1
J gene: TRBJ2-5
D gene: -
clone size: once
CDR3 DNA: TGCGCCAGCAGCTTGTTTCCAGGCCAAGAGACCCAGTACTTC
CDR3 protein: CASSLFPGQETQYF

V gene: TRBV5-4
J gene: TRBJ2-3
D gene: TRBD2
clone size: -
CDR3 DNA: TGTGCCAGCAGCTTGGGTGGGTTCCAGCGGGGGGGCACAGATACGCAGTATTTT
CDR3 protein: CASSLGGFQRGGTDTQYF

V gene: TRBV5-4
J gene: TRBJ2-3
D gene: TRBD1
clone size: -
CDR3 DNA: TGTGCCAGCAGCTCCCAGGACAGGGGGGGGGATACGCAGTATTTT
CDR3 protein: CASSSQDRGGDTQYF

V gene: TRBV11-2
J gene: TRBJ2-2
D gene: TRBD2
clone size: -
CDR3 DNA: TGTGCCAGCAGCCCTCCTCCCGGGACTAGCGGGGGGGCAATCGGGGAGCTGTTTTTT
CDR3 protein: CASSPPPGTSGGAIGELFF

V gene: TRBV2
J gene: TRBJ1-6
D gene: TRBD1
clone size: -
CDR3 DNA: TGTGCCAGCAGGGATTGGAGTCCGGGACAGCGTACTTATAATTCACCCCTCCACTTT
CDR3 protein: CASRDWSPGQRTYNSPLHF

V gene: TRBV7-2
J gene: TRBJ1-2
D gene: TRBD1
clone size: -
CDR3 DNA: TGTGCCAGCAGCTTGGACAGGTCTAACTATGGCTACACCTTC
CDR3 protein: CASSLDRSNYGYTF

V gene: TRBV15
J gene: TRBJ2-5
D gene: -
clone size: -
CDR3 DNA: TGTGCCACCAGCAGACTCCGACAGCCCCAAGAGACCCAGTACTTC
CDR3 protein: CATSRLRQPQETQYF